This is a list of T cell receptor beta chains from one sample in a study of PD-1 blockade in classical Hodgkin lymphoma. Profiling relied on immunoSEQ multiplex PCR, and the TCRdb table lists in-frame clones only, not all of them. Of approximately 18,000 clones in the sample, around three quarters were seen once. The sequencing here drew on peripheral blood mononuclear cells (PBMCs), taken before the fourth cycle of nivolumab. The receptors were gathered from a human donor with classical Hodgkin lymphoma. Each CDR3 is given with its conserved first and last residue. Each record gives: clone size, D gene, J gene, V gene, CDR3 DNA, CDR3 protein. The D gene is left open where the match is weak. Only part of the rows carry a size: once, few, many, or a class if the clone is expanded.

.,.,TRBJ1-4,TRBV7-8,TGTGCCAGCAAAATGGTTAAGGGTGAAAAACTGTTTTTT,CASKMVKGEKLFF
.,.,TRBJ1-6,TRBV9,TGTGCCAGCAGCGTAGATTACGGAGGTTCGAATTCACCCCTCCACTTT,CASSVDYGGSNSPLHF
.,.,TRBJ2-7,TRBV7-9,TGTGCCAGCAGCTTCTACTTACTCGAGCAGTACTTC,CASSFYLLEQYF
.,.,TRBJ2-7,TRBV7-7,TGTGCCAGCAGCGCGGACGGTTACGAGCAGTACTTC,CASSADGYEQYF
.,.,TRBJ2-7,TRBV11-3,TGTGCCAGCAGCTTAAAGCCAAGTGTAGGCGAGCAGTACTTC,CASSLKPSVGEQYF
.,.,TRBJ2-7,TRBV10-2,TGCGCCAGCAGTGAGCGCGGGGATACCTACGAGCAGTACTTC,CASSERGDTYEQYF
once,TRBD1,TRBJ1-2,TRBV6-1,TGTGCCAGCAGGCCGACAGGGGAATCCTATGGCTACACCTTC,CASRPTGESYGYTF
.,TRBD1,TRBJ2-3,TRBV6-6,TGTGCCAGCAGTTACGCGACAGGGGCTAGCACAGATACGCAGTATTTT,CASSYATGASTDTQYF
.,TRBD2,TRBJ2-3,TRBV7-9,TGTGCCAGCAGCTTCGGACTAGCGGGAGAAACAGATACGCAGTATTTT,CASSFGLAGETDTQYF
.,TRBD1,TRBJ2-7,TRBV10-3,TGTGCCATCAGTGAGGAACAGGGGGGTAGCGAGCAGTACTTC,CAISEEQGGSEQYF
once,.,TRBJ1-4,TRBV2,TGTGCCAGCAGAGCCGGGACACTGAATGAAAAACTGTTTTTT,CASRAGTLNEKLFF
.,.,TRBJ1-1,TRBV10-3,TGTGCCATCAGTGAGGGGCGGCTTGTGAACACTGAAGCTTTCTTT,CAISEGRLVNTEAFF
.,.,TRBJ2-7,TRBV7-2,TGTGCCAGCAGTCGTAAGTCAGGGAGCAGCTCCTACGAGCAGTACTTC,CASSRKSGSSSYEQYF
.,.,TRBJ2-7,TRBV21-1,TGTGCCAGCAGCAAGAAAAGGGTTTTAGACTACTACGAGCAGTACTTC,CASSKKRVLDYYEQYF
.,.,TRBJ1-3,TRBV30,TGTGCCTGGAGCGAGTACTGGAGGGGTGGAAACACCATATATTTT,CAWSEYWRGGNTIYF
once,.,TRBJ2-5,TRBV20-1,TGCAGTGCTAGGCAAGAGACCCAGTACTTC,CSARQETQYF
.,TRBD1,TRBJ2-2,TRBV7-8,TGTGCCAGCAGCCCGACGCCGGGACAGGGAACCACCGGGGAGCTGTTTTTT,CASSPTPGQGTTGELFF
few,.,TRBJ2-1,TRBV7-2,TGTGCCAGCAGCTTATCTTCTAGCCTCGGGGGTGAGCAGTTCTTC,CASSLSSSLGGEQFF
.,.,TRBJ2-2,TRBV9,TGTGCCAGCAGCGTAGCCACGGGCGGGACCGGGGAGCTGTTTTTT,CASSVATGGTGELFF
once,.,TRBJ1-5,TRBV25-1,TGTGCCAGCAGTACTTACCCCAAGCGATATAGCAATCAGCCCCAGCATTTT,CASSTYPKRYSNQPQHF
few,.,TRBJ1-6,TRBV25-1,TGTGCCAGCAGTGAATTGAGAGGGTCACCCCTCCACTTT,CASSELRGSPLHF
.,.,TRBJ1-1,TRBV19,TGTGCCAGTAGTACCCGGGCTGGCACTGAAGCTTTCTTT,CASSTRAGTEAFF
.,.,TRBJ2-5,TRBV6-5,TGTGCCAGCAGAGAAGGGGAAGAGACCCAGTACTTC,CASREGEETQYF
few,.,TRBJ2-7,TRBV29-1,TGCAGCGCCCTACTAGTTAACGAGCAGTACTTC,CSALLVNEQYF
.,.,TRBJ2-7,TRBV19,TGTGCCAGTAGTATTGGGCAGGGGAATTCCTACGAGCAGTACTTC,CASSIGQGNSYEQYF
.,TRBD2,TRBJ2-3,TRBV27,TGTGCCAGCAGTTTATGGTCTGCGGGAGCGATGGATACGCAGTATTTT,CASSLWSAGAMDTQYF
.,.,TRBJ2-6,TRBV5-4,TGTGCCAGCAAAACTGAAGCTGGGGCCAACGTCCTGACTTTC,CASKTEAGANVLTF
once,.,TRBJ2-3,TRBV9,TGTGCCAGCAGCGTAGACGACGGCACAGATACGCAGTATTTT,CASSVDDGTDTQYF
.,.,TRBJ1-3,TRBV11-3,TGTGCCAGCAGCTTAATGGGCGGCTCTGGAAACACCATATATTTT,CASSLMGGSGNTIYF
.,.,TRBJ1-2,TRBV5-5,TGTGCCAGCAGCCCCTCGGCGGGGGGCGGGGGCTACACCTTC,CASSPSAGGGGYTF
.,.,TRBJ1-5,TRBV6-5,TGTGCCAGCAGTTACTCGGTTAGCAATCAGCCCCAGCATTTT,CASSYSVSNQPQHF
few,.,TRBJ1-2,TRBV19,TGTGCCAGTAGTATTGGGGAGTCTAACTATGGCTACACCTTC,CASSIGESNYGYTF
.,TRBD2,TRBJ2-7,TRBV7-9,TGTGCCAGCAGCTTAGCCTCCGGGGGGGGTCTTCCCTACGAGCAGTACTTC,CASSLASGGGLPYEQYF
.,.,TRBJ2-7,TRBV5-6,TGTGCCAGCAGCCCTCGCCCGACAGTAAACGAGCAGTACTTC,CASSPRPTVNEQYF
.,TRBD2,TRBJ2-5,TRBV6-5,TGTGCCAGCCAGGGACTAGCGGGCAATCAAGAGACCCAGTACTTC,CASQGLAGNQETQYF
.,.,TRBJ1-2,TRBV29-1,TGCAGCGTTGTTCGGACAGAGAACTATGGCTACACCTTC,CSVVRTENYGYTF
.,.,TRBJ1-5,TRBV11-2,TGTGCCAGCAGCTTAACGGGGCGCAATCAGCCCCAGCATTTT,CASSLTGRNQPQHF
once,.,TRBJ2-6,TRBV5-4,TGTGCCAGCTCCCTCTCTGGGGCCAACGTCCTGACTTTC,CASSLSGANVLTF
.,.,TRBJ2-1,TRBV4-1,TGCGCCAGCAGCCAAGAGGGGGGACCGGGGTGGAATGAGCAGTTCTTC,CASSQEGGPGWNEQFF
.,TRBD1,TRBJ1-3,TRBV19,TGTGCCAGTCGGACAGGGTTCTCTGGAAACACCATATATTTT,CASRTGFSGNTIYF
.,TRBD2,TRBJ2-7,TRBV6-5,TGTGCCAGCAGTTGGGTCAGAGCGGGGGGCTACGAGCAGTACTTC,CASSWVRAGGYEQYF
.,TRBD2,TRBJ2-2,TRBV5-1,TGCGCCAGCAGCTTGGCCTTACTAGCGGGAGAGAACACCGGGGAGCTGTTTTTT,CASSLALLAGENTGELFF